The next 9 T cell receptor beta chains were all read from a single sample in a study of PD-L1 blockade in urothelial cancer. TCRdb's table, derived via immunoSEQ multiplex PCR, lists solely in-frame clones and lacks some. The sample lists around 80,000 clones; around 90% were seen once. This sample comprised PBMCs, obtained around atezolizumab (anti-PD-L1) treatment. Source of these receptors: a woman between 65 and 79 years old with urothelial cancer.

Concerning this clone itself: The junction departs from the called germline gene at one end, perhaps through a read error. This rearrangement joins TRBV4-1 to TRBJ1-2; 7 bases align to TRBD1. This CDR3 is 11 amino acids long. Germline CDR1 MGHRA, CDR2 YSYEKL. The chain's CDR3 is CASSQDGTVSF. CDR3 coding DNA: TGCGCCAGCAGCCAAGATGGGACAGTTTCCTTC.

This clone was seen only once. The rearrangement links TRBV20-1 to TRBJ2-7; TRBD1 might be the D (5 bases). The CDR3 has 11 amino acids. Germline lookup yields CDR1 DFQATT and CDR2 SNEGSKA (reference sequence). V lost 5 bases to trimming and J lost 4 bases, with 9 bases between them. CDR3: CSAEAGYEQYF. DNA of the CDR3: TGCAGTGCTGAGGCAGGGTACGAGCAGTACTTC.

The rearrangement joins TRBV6-5 to TRBJ2-3, with 9 bases that match TRBD2. Unmatched junction bases numbered 2, after V lost 0 bases and J lost 1 base. The CDR3 spans 16 residues. The germline V gene encodes CDR1 MNHEY and CDR2 SVGAGI. CDR3 amino acids: CASSYSRTSGTDTQYF. The DNA for the CDR3 is TGTGCCAGCAGTTACTCTCGGACTAGCGGCACAGATACGCAGTATTTT.

This sequence joins TRBV18 and TRBJ2-1, with D possibly being TRBD1 (6 bases). CDR3 size: 16 residues. Trimming took 2 bases from V and 1 from J, leaving 12 bases between them. Germline CDR1 is KGHSH and CDR2 is LQKENI. The CDR3 sequence is CASSPTRGLSYNEQFF. The CDR3 DNA follows: TGTGCCAGCTCACCAACCAGGGGATTGTCCTACAATGAGCAGTTCTTC.

This clone was counted only a few times. This CDR3 reads CAWSVPLGSPRAEAFF. CDR3 in DNA: TGTGCCTGGAGTGTACCGCTGGGCAGCCCCAGGGCTGAAGCTTTCTTT. The rearrangement joins TRBV30 to TRBJ1-1; weak D call: TRBD1 (5 bases). V was pared by 0 bases and J by 6 bases, with 20 bases between. Per the germline V gene, CDR1 is GTSNPN and CDR2 is SVGIG (reference sequence). This CDR3 has 16 residues.

This clone has only one observation. V is TRBV9 and J is TRBJ2-5, with TRBD1 matching over 8 bases. This CDR3 has 14 residues. J was trimmed by 5 bases and V by 2 bases; bases with no gene match: 5. From germline, CDR1 is SGDLS and CDR2 YYNGEE. The CDR3 DNA reads as TGTGCCAGCAGCGTCCAGGGGGCAGGTGAGACCCAGTACTTC. Protein product: CASSVQGAGETQYF.

The rearrangement joins TRBV7-6 to TRBJ2-3; 10 nucleotides line up with TRBD2. J gave up 1 base and V 1 base, and 5 bases lay outside the gene matches. Germline loops: CDR1 SGHVS, CDR2 FNYEAQ. CDR3 size: 17 residues. The CDR3 here is CASSLERGGLGTDTQYF. DNA of the CDR3: TGTGCCAGCAGCTTAGAGCGGGGGGGGCTAGGCACAGATACGCAGTATTTT.

V gene TRBV7-3 combines with J gene TRBJ2-1, with 9 nucleotides matching TRBD2. The CDR3 is 17 residues long. CDR1 is SGHTA and CDR2 is FQGTGA in the germline V gene. With V trimmed by 3 bases and J by 0 bases, 6 bases remained unmatched. The CDR3 sequence is CASSLQAGGHSYNEQFF. CDR3 nucleotides: TGTGCCAGCAGCTTGCAAGCGGGAGGCCACTCCTACAATGAGCAGTTCTTC.

The chain carries TRBV5-1 and TRBJ2-3; possibly TRBD2 for D (6 bases). Germline lookup yields CDR1 SGHRS and CDR2 YFSETQ. The V end lost 7 bases, the J end lost 1 base, and 13 bases lay between the germline ends. This CDR3 spans 14 amino acids. As DNA, the CDR3 is TGCGCCAGCTCCTCCTGGGGGGGCACAGATACGCAGTATTTT. As protein: CASSSWGGTDTQYF.